This T cell receptor (beta chain) was sequenced in a study of metastatic and nonmetastatic thyroid tumors. Germline lookup yields CDR1 LNHDA and CDR2 SQIVND (reference sequence). The length of the CDR3 is 17 residues. The V end lost 4 bases, the J end lost 6 bases, and 19 bases lay between the germline ends. TCRdb called clones again from the PCR reads with MiXCR. The sample has 25,000 to 35,000 clones; approximately 31% are singletons. Patients had received no treatment of any kind before thyroid surgery. The sample taken for sequencing was blood. The chain is built from TRBV19 and TRBJ2-6; possibly TRBD2 for D (5 bases). The TCR sequence derives from a female donor with papillary thyroid cancer or a benign thyroid nodule (not recorded which). Some clones in this sample may be carry-over from other donors' samples. Written as DNA, the CDR3 is TGTGCCAGTAGTACGCGGGCCCGACCCAGTGTGGCCAACGTCCTGACTTTC. Its protein product is CASSTRARPSVANVLTF.